The 10 T cell receptor beta chains listed next were all sequenced from one sample in a study of blood T cell repertoires in COVID-19. Method: immunoSEQ multiplex PCR; TCRdb's copy keeps in-frame clones and lacks some. The table shows roughly 260,000 clones, with about 89% occurring only once. The sample comprised PBMCs or T cells enriched from blood (not recorded which). These receptors were collected from a woman under 30 who had recovered from COVID-19.

The CDR3 reads CASSFTGDSGSGNTIYF. In nucleotides, the CDR3 is TGCGCCAGCAGCTTCACAGGGGACTCGGGTTCTGGAAACACCATATATTTT. The gene calls are TRBV5-1 and TRBJ1-3; 7 positions match TRBD1. The V gene's germline CDR1 is SGHRS and CDR2 YFSETQ. The V segment lost 2 bases and the J segment 1 base; nucleotides outside the gene matches: 9. The CDR3 runs 17 residues.

To note about this clone: Additional DNA sequences in this sample encode the identical CDR3. This chain joins TRBV29-1 and TRBJ1-1, with D hard to call. The CDR3 sequence is 12 residues long. Trimming took 4 bases from V and 0 from J, leaving 6 bases between them. The V gene's germline CDR1 is SQVTM and CDR2 ANQGSEA. The CDR3 DNA reads TGCAGCGTTGCAGGATTGAACACTGAAGCTTTCTTT. Translation: CSVAGLNTEAFF.

The V and J genes are TRBV7-8 and TRBJ1-5, with 7 bases that match TRBD1. CDR3 size: 15 residues. The junction had 3 bases not matched to a gene; V was cut back by 4 bases and J by 0 bases. Germline V gene sequence: CDR1 SGHVS, CDR2 FQNEAQ. This CDR3 is CASSSGQTSNQPQHF. In nucleotides, the CDR3 is TGTGCCAGCAGCTCGGGACAGACTAGCAATCAGCCCCAGCATTTT.

The rearrangement uses TRBV7-2 and TRBJ2-5; 7 nucleotides agree with TRBD1. Germline assignment: CDR1 SGHTA and CDR2 FQGNSA. The CDR3 spans 15 residues. V shed 4 bases and J 0 bases; nucleotides not matched to a gene: 5. The CDR3 nucleotides are TGTGCCAGCAGCTACGGGACAGTCTACCAAGAGACCCAGTACTTC. It encodes CASSYGTVYQETQYF.

This clone appeared a single time. V usage is TRBV7-9 and J usage is TRBJ2-1; maybe TRBD1 (5 bases). CDR3 length: 16 residues. Per germline, CDR1 SEHNR and CDR2 FQNEAQ (reference sequence). V was trimmed by 2 bases and J by 0 bases, leaving 11 bases between them. CDR3: CASSLTGAPSYNEQFF. CDR3 DNA: TGTGCCAGCAGCTTAACAGGAGCGCCCTCCTACAATGAGCAGTTCTTC.

J is TRBJ1-2 and V is TRBV6-2 or TRBV6-3, with D uncertain. Germline assignment: CDR1 MNHEY and CDR2 SVGEGT. Trimming shortened V by 6 bases and J by 3 bases, and 8 bases separated the two germline ends. CDR3 size: 12 residues. The CDR3 DNA follows: TGTGCCAGCAGCCCCCTCGACTATGGCTACACCTTC. It encodes CASSPLDYGYTF.

V and J are TRBV9 and TRBJ2-7, with D perhaps TRBD2 (6 bases). Trimming removed 9 bases at V and 0 bases at J, with 19 bases between. This CDR3 is 15 amino acids long. Germline CDR1 reads SGDLS; CDR2 reads YYNGEE. CDR3 amino acids: CANLWAGPRSYEQYF. The CDR3 region has the DNA TGTGCCAACCTTTGGGCGGGGCCCCGCTCCTACGAGCAGTACTTC.

The genes are TRBV10-3 and TRBJ1-6, with 7 bases identical to TRBD1. In germline, CDR1 is ENHRY, CDR2 SYGVKD. V shed 5 bases and J 10 bases; nucleotides not matched to a gene: 11. The CDR3 length is 15 residues. The CDR3 DNA reads as TGTGCCATCAGTCCTCGACAGGGTGGGGGATCACCCCTCCACTTT. Its protein product is CAISPRQGGGSPLHF.

CDR3: CATSDRHYSTDTQYF. CDR3 DNA: TGTGCCACCAGTGATCGGCACTACAGCACAGATACGCAGTATTTT. This chain links TRBV24-1 with TRBJ2-3; D gene unclear. V lost 3 bases and J lost 0, with 9 bases in between. Germline-derived CDR1 and CDR2 are KGHDR and SFDVKD. CDR3 size: 15 residues.

V usage is TRBV11-3 and J usage is TRBJ2-7, with TRBD1 matching over 7 bases. The V and J ends lost 5 bases and 3 bases, in that order; junction bases with no gene match: 13. Germline assignment: CDR1 SGHNT and CDR2 YENEEA. This CDR3 contains 16 residues. The CDR3 protein is CASSPRDREAGYEQYF. The CDR3 coding sequence is TGTGCCAGCAGCCCCAGAGACAGGGAAGCTGGCTACGAGCAGTACTTC.